The 13 T cell receptor beta chains in this list originate from one sample, sequenced in a study of OX40 agonist ivuxolimab in advanced cancers. Generated by immunoSEQ multiplex PCR, the TCRdb table keeps only in-frame clones and is missing some. The table shows roughly 75,000 clones, with roughly 90% occurring only once. The specimen comprised CD4+ or CD8+ T cells sorted from blood, sampled in a trial of the OX40 agonist ivuxolimab. The receptors were sampled from an adult with an advanced solid tumor such as melanoma, head and neck, liver or kidney cancer.

CDR3 sequence: CASSLALSPLHF. The CDR3 DNA follows: TGTGCCAGCAGCTTAGCGCTTTCACCCCTCCACTTT. This chain uses TRBV7-2 with TRBJ1-6; D unresolved. The germline V gene has CDR1 SGHTA and CDR2 FQGNSA. V lost 0 bases, J lost 9 bases, and 3 bases lay in between. The CDR3 contains 12 residues.

The chain joins TRBV6-6 to TRBJ2-5; TRBD2 might be the D (5 bases). V gave up 2 bases and J gave up 1 base, with 8 bases separating them. The CDR3 runs 14 residues. The germline gives CDR1 MNHNY, CDR2 SVGAGI (reference sequence). The CDR3 region has the DNA TGTGCCAGCAGTTACACTAGAGCCCAAGAGACCCAGTACTTC. It translates to CASSYTRAQETQYF.

This chain uses TRBV4-1 with TRBJ2-3; no reliable D call. The V end was cut by 1 base, the J end by 8 bases, with 10 bases between. The CDR3 has 13 residues. CDR1 and CDR2 (germline): MGHRA, YSYEKL. For the CDR3, the DNA is TGCGCCAGCAGCCAAGTTGCTACTGGTACGCAGTATTTT. Translation: CASSQVATGTQYF.

This sequence joins TRBV11-2 and TRBJ2-7; D remains ambiguous. Trimming pared 5 bases from V and 4 bases from J, leaving 21 bases between. The CDR3 has 16 amino acids. The V gene's germline CDR1 is SGHAT and CDR2 FQNNGV. CDR3 DNA: TGTGCCAGCAGCCCAATTTCACGTAGGTCCGAGTACGAGCAGTACTTC. Protein: CASSPISRRSEYEQYF.

Here the CDR3 DNA reads TGTGCCAGCAGCCAAGATCAAGGGGCCAAAAACATTCAGTACTTC. Its protein is CASSQDQGAKNIQYF. V is TRBV4-2 and J is TRBJ2-4; no definite D call. The germline V gene encodes CDR1 LGHNA and CDR2 YNFKEQ. Trimming cost V 0 bases and J 1 base, with 7 bases left between them. CDR3 size: 15 residues.

The chain joins TRBV5-8 to TRBJ2-2; no clear D gene. The V and J ends lost 1 base and 5 bases respectively, with 6 bases between them. The V gene's germline CDR1 is SGHTS and CDR2 YDEGEE. This CDR3 comprises 13 residues. The CDR3: CASSLQVTGELFF. The DNA of the CDR3 is TGTGCCAGCAGCTTGCAGGTGACCGGGGAGCTGTTTTTT.

This chain connects TRBV7-2 to TRBJ1-4; 7 bases map to TRBD1. Germline CDR1 and CDR2: SGHTA and FQGNSA. This CDR3 contains 13 residues. V lost 10 bases, J lost 5 bases, and 7 bases stayed unmatched. CDR3 loop: CATSDRTNEKLFF. DNA of the CDR3: TGTGCCACCTCGGACAGGACAAATGAAAAACTGTTTTTT.

The V gene is TRBV2, the J gene TRBJ2-7; D uncertain. The CDR3 covers 12 residues. Germline CDR1 is SNHLY and CDR2 is FYNNEI. The V gene lost 6 bases and the J gene lost 0 bases, with 6 bases spanning the gap. This chain's CDR3 is CASSPSSYEQYF. In DNA form, the CDR3 reads TGTGCCAGCAGCCCCAGCTCCTACGAGCAGTACTTC.

The rearrangement links TRBV5-6 to TRBJ2-3; the match to TRBD1 covers 7 bases. The V and J ends lost 2 bases and 4 bases, in that order; junction bases with no gene match: 1. The germline V gene encodes CDR1 SGHDT and CDR2 YYEEEE. The CDR3 extends over 13 amino acids. CDR3 bases: TGTGCCAGCAGCTTCCAGGGGGCAGATACGCAGTATTTT. Its translation is CASSFQGADTQYF.

The chain has TRBV5-1 and TRBJ1-1; D remains unclear. V was shortened by 4 bases and J by 0 bases, with 7 bases between the two germline ends. Germline V CDR1 and CDR2: SGHRS, YFSETQ. This CDR3 comprises 13 residues. The CDR3 loop reads CASSQELNTEAFF. DNA for the CDR3: TGCGCCAGCAGCCAAGAGTTGAACACTGAAGCTTTCTTT.

The J gene is TRBJ1-4, the V gene TRBV18, with D possibly being TRBD1 (5 bases). Germline assignment: CDR1 KGHSH and CDR2 LQKENI. With 5 bases removed from V and 9 bases from J, the gap between germline ends came to 22 bases. The CDR3 has 16 amino acids. As DNA, the CDR3 is TGTGCCAGCTCATCGGGGGATGGGGTTCCCCCGAAAAAACTGTTTTTT. Amino acids: CASSSGDGVPPKKLFF.

The rearrangement joins TRBV15 to TRBJ2-5; a possible D gene is TRBD2 (6 bases). Germline V gives CDR1 LNHNV, CDR2 YYDKDF (reference sequence). Between the trimmed V and J ends, which lost 3 bases and 5 bases, there was a span of 10 bases. This CDR3 spans 13 amino acids. DNA for the CDR3: TGTGCCACCAGCAGTGGAGGGTGGGAGACCCAGTACTTC. It yields the protein CATSSGGWETQYF.

The chain has TRBV18 and TRBJ1-2; D not resolved. The CDR3 runs to 13 residues. Trimming pared 1 base from V and 2 bases from J, leaving 5 bases between. CDR1 KGHSH and CDR2 LQKENI come from the germline V gene. As DNA, the CDR3 is TGTGCCAGCTCACCACAAGAGAACTATGGCTACACCTTC. Translation: CASSPQENYGYTF.